These 8 T cell receptor beta chains originate from one sample sequenced in a study of T cell changes during pregnancy in multiple sclerosis. Profiling relied on immunoSEQ multiplex PCR, and the TCRdb table lists in-frame clones only, not all of them. Found here are 95,000 to 100,000 clones, 91% of them singletons; the top ten hold 3.1%. The sequencing used peripheral blood, collected in the second trimester of pregnancy. These receptors originate from a female donor with multiple sclerosis, enrolled in a pregnancy study.

V gene TRBV29-1 combines with J gene TRBJ2-2; 7 bases are a match to TRBD2. With 8 bases clipped from V and 3 bases from J, the junction kept 6 bases outside the gene matches. This CDR3 spans 13 amino acids. CDR1 is SQVTM and CDR2 is ANQGSEA in the germline V gene. CDR3 bases: TGCAGCCTCGAGCTAGCGGACACCGGGGAGCTGTTTTTT. Translation: CSLELADTGELFF.

There are a few counts of this clone. The rearrangement uses TRBV9 and TRBJ2-3; 13 positions agree with TRBD2. The V gene end was trimmed by 0 bases and the J gene end by 4 bases; junction bases not matched to a gene: 17. The germline V gene has CDR1 SGDLS and CDR2 YYNGEE. The CDR3 consists of 21 residues. In DNA, the CDR3 is TGTGCCAGCAGCGTAGCTTCCGGGACACTCGGACTAGCGGGAGTCCCAGATACGCAGTATTTT. This translates into CASSVASGTLGLAGVPDTQYF.

This rearrangement joins TRBV7-2 to TRBJ2-7, with TRBD2 identical over 10 bases. J was trimmed by 0 bases and V by 2 bases; bases with no gene match: 7. The CDR3 covers 17 residues. Germline values: CDR1 SGHTA, CDR2 FQGNSA. CDR3: CASSLSGLADPSYEQYF. CDR3 DNA: TGTGCCAGCAGCTTATCCGGACTAGCGGACCCCTCCTACGAGCAGTACTTC.

The chain links TRBV28 to TRBJ2-7, with D tentatively TRBD2 (5 bases). Germline CDR1 MDHEN, CDR2 SYDVKM. Trimming took 7 bases from V and 7 from J, leaving 20 bases between them. CDR3 size: 14 residues. The CDR3 DNA follows: TGTGCCAGCAATCTTCAGGCCCCGACGGGAGAGCAGTACTTC. Translation gives CASNLQAPTGEQYF.

In this sample, this clone turned up once. This chain uses TRBV18 with TRBJ2-7, with 7 bases identical to TRBD1. The V segment lost 5 bases and the J segment 2 bases; nucleotides outside the gene matches: 6. CDR1 is KGHSH and CDR2 is LQKENI in the germline V gene. The CDR3 totals 14 residues. CDR3 coding DNA: TGTGCCAGCTCAGTTTCAGGGGGTCCCTACGAGCAGTACTTC. It translates to CASSVSGGPYEQYF.

This rearrangement joins TRBV14 to TRBJ2-1; TRBD2 is a possible D gene (6 bases). V shed 10 bases and J shed 12 bases, with 19 bases lying between them. The CDR3 totals 12 residues. CDR1 is SGHDN and CDR2 is FVKESK in the germline V gene. CDR3 sequence (DNA): TGTGCCACCTACACCCGGGAGCGAGGGCAGTTCTTC. It is translated as CATYTRERGQFF.

The chain links TRBV11-2 to TRBJ2-1, with TRBD1 identical over 8 bases. With V trimmed by 1 base and J by 5 bases, 4 bases remained unmatched. The CDR3 totals 15 residues. In germline, CDR1 is SGHAT, CDR2 FQNNGV. CDR3 sequence (DNA): TGTGCCAGCAGCTTAGGACAGGGGACACACAATGAGCAGTTCTTC. Amino acids: CASSLGQGTHNEQFF.

This clone was observed a handful of times. The chain couples TRBV7-9 to TRBJ2-1, with 14 positions matching TRBD2. V gave up 6 bases and J gave up 6 bases; unmatched junction bases: 1. Germline assignment: CDR1 SEHNR and CDR2 FQNEAQ (reference sequence). This CDR3 has 14 amino acids. The CDR3: CASRGLAGANEQFF. For the CDR3, the DNA is TGTGCCAGCAGGGGACTAGCGGGAGCCAATGAGCAGTTCTTC. Drawing the rest from reference TRBV7-9 and TRBJ2-1, the complete variable domain is DTGVSQNPRHKITKRGQNVTFRCDPISEHNRLYWYRQTLGQGPEFLTYFQNEAQLEKSRLLSDRFSAERPKGSFSTLEIQRTEQGDSAMYLCASRGLAGANEQFFGPGTRLTVL.